The clone carrying this T cell receptor beta chain was counted between two and nine times. This sample stems from a study of patients and donors after allogeneic stem cell transplantation. TCRdb recomputed calls from the RT-PCR reads with MiXCR, one row per CDR3 protein. The sample has 150,000 to 200,000 distinct CDR3 sequences, approximately 31% seen once. Trimming at V came to 2 bases and at J to 0 bases, leaving 7 bases not matched to a gene. The CDR3 extends over 18 amino acids. The germline gives CDR1 LGHNA, CDR2 YSLEER. This TCR came from a human donor who was either an allogeneic HSCT recipient or a stem cell or donor lymphocyte infusion donor (not recorded which). It is not recorded whose cells these are; they may come from a transplant donor. V usage is TRBV4-3 and J usage is TRBJ2-1; 10 bases are a match to TRBD2. Sequencing was done on a sample of blood, either unsorted or a sorted T cell fraction (not recorded which). CDR3 sequence (DNA): TGCGCCAGCAGCCAACTCATTGGACTAGCGGACTCCTACAATGAGCAGTTCTTC. It is translated as CASSQLIGLADSYNEQFF.